This T cell receptor (beta chain) was documented in a study of shared clonotypes between healthy human individuals. The repertoire was sequenced with immunoSEQ multiplex PCR; TCRdb's copy has only in-frame clones and lacks some. Altogether about 2 million clones are present, 85% to 95% being singletons, with the ten largest covering more than 0.1%. The CDR3 extends over 13 amino acids. Germline lookup yields CDR1 SGHDT and CDR2 YYEEEE. The V and J ends lost 6 bases and 10 bases respectively, with 20 bases between them. This chain links TRBV5-6 with TRBJ2-7, with D possibly matching TRBD2 (6 bases). Material for sequencing was naive CD4+ T cells sorted from blood. The subset: CD45RA+ positively selected. The sequence derives from a man between 18 and 29 years old in good health. The CDR3 DNA reads as TGTGCCAGCAACTTAATCCGGGGGACGGACCAGTACTTC. Protein sequence: CASNLIRGTDQYF.